The entry that follows covers one T cell receptor (beta chain) sequence. The sample belongs to a study of technical replicates of blood from a handful of donors. This CDR3 has 18 residues. The assay was immunoSEQ multiplex PCR, and TCRdb's table has in-frame clones only and misses some. Counted here are around 73,000 clones, more than 90% occurring once; the ten biggest clones make up 4% to 5%. The chain combines TRBV21-1 with TRBJ2-1; no DNA check was done on the table's D call, TRBD2. TRBV21-1 represents a pseudogene. The sample consisted of PBMCs. The source of this sequence is a human donor in good health. Some clones in this sample may be carry-over from other donors' samples. The CDR3 loop is CASSKGSEGVFVDNEQFF. The DNA for the CDR3 is TGTGCCAGCAGCAAAGGATCGGAAGGAGTTTTTGTAGATAATGAGCAGTTCTTC.